This T cell receptor (beta chain) was recovered during a study of identical twins. Study outcomes and limitations: The more abundant beta clonotypes in cord blood had fewer insertions, and memory repertoires did not show this. Models underestimated how often monozygotic twins shared out-of-frame TCR alpha.

After removal of 2 bases from V and 5 bases from J, the junction contained 11 bases not matched to a gene. Germline CDR1 is SGHRS and CDR2 is YFSETQ. CDR3 size: 18 residues. Every sampled donor was Caucasian and healthy. MiXCR, run by TCRdb on the 5' RACE reads, gives a single entry per CDR3 protein. The data contain 1.5 million to 2 million distinct CDR3 sequences, about 32% of them seen just once; the ten biggest clones take up less than 0.35%. A note on this clonotype: Its antigen is unknown.

The genes are TRBV5-1 and TRBJ1-6; 9 nucleotides line up with TRBD1. The sequenced sample consisted of cord blood. The TCR comes from a newborn girl in good health. The CDR3 region is CASSFQPLTGGHNSPLHF. The CDR3 nucleotides are TGCGCCAGCAGCTTTCAGCCCTTGACAGGGGGACATAATTCACCCCTCCACTTT.